This T cell receptor beta chain was recorded in a study of CD8+CD57+ T cells in acquired aplastic anemia (dated by TCRdb to the late 2010s). Study-wide context: DNA extracted from sorted CD4+ and CD8+ cells had a mean of roughly 3.3 ug, with a range of roughly 0.18 to 27.4 ug. A CD8+CD57+ expansion meant a frequency higher than the mean frequency seen in healthy subjects. Points the paper makes about the study in general: Although some 28 CD8+ CDR3 sequences were shared by patients and controls, these sequences appeared highly expressed in patients and within the immunodominant clones of patients. No significant difference in CD8+ Simpson's diversity was found between patients and healthy controls (P=0.060).

Flow cytometry had shown CD8+CD57+ cell expansion in the patients selected for sequencing. Severe acquired aplastic anemia was diagnosed in all patients according to International Study of Aplastic Anemia and Agranulocytosis and Camitta criteria. Patients had received no therapy at the time of blood sampling. In the study, sorted CD4+ and CD8+ blood T cells from patients with severe aplastic anemia and from healthy subjects underwent deep sequencing of TCR repertoires. Patients were enrolled in the USA under clinicaltrials.gov protocols 00001620, 01623167, 00001397, 00071045, 00081523 and 00961064. Ficoll-Paque density gradient centrifugation was used to isolate peripheral blood mononuclear cells. Before DNA extraction, CD4+ and CD8+ T cells were sorted by FACS or by magnetic beads. Taken from the germline V gene, the CDR1 and CDR2 loops are KGHDR and SFDVKD. Trimming accounts for 2 bases at V and 3 bases at J, while the number of junction bases matched to no gene is 2. Reading from cysteine to phenylalanine, the CDR3 counts 15 amino acids. The kept DNA is CDR3 alone, 45 bases in frame from the first base.

Genomic DNA served as template for TCR beta VDJ combination and CDR3 sequence profiling. An Illumina HiSeq 2000 was used for TCR repertoire sequencing. In the authors' own workflow: TRBV/TRBJ rearrangement plots, CDR3 size and DJ length profiles, and Simpson's diversity index were used to evaluate the repertoires. The most abundant DNA sequence in the deep sequencing data was defined as the immunodominant clone. CDR3 amino acid sequences were checked for sharing between subjects and were compared against published repertoires and the VDJdb database. TCRdb took the public reads, trimmed them with fastp at Q25, ran MiXCR for clone calling and kept in-frame beta chains. Identical CDR3 proteins give one entry, which carries the most common genes and DNA. The V and J calls and clone size come from TCRdb's table, not from the authors' own analysis. The sample table holds roughly 500,000 distinct CDR3 sequences, of which roughly a third were seen once. The ten largest account for less than 1% of the sample.

This clonotype was counted between two and nine times. Its antigen remains unidentified. No base qualities exist here, and no much larger clone lies one base off it. Recombination joined TRBV24-1 with TRBJ2-2, and TRBD1 aligns with 7 junction nucleotides. The sequenced sample was sorted CD4+, CD8+, or CD8+CD57+ T cells (not recorded which) from PBMCs. The sequence was collected from a human donor with aplastic anemia. In nucleotides, the sequence is TGTGCCACCAGTGATTCACAGGGGTACACCGGGGAGCTGTTTTTT. This translates into CATSDSQGYTGELFF.